This is a list of T cell receptor beta chains from one sample in a study of T cells in Graves' hyperthyroidism and ophthalmopathy. A single record per CDR3 protein comes from TCRdb applying MiXCR to the multiplex PCR reads. The sample lists under 550,000 distinct CDR3 sequences, roughly 21% occurring once. The sequencing sample was made of blood. These receptors all stem from a man aged 35-49 years with Graves' ophthalmopathy. CDR3s include the opening cysteine and the closing phenylalanine or tryptophan. Each record gives: clone size, D gene, V gene, J gene, CDR3 DNA, CDR3 protein. The D gene is left open where the match is weak. Some rows mark clone size as missing; the rest say once, few, many or name a class of expanded clone.

clone size: many; D gene: TRBD2; V gene: TRBV7-2; J gene: TRBJ2-4; CDR3 DNA: TGTGCCAGCAGCTTCAGGACTAGCGGGAGCTGGGTCAAAAACATTCAGTACTTC; CDR3 protein: CASSFRTSGSWVKNIQYF
clone size: many; D gene: TRBD2; V gene: TRBV11-2; J gene: TRBJ2-1; CDR3 DNA: TGTGCCAGCAGCTTATTACGGGAGGTATTCTACAATGAGCAGTTCTTC; CDR3 protein: CASSLLREVFYNEQFF
clone size: .; D gene: .; V gene: TRBV19; J gene: TRBJ2-3; CDR3 DNA: TGTGCCAGTAGTATGAGTCGGTCCGGAGGAGCGAGGACAGATACGCAGTATTTT; CDR3 protein: CASSMSRSGGARTDTQYF
clone size: few; D gene: .; V gene: TRBV28; J gene: TRBJ2-1; CDR3 DNA: TGTGCCAGCAGTTTTCCTGGGACGTCGGCCGGTGAGCAGTTCTTC; CDR3 protein: CASSFPGTSAGEQFF
clone size: .; D gene: .; V gene: TRBV19; J gene: TRBJ1-1; CDR3 DNA: TGTGCCAGTAGTATAAGGGGTATGAACACTGAAGCTTTCTTT; CDR3 protein: CASSIRGMNTEAFF
clone size: .; D gene: .; V gene: TRBV30; J gene: TRBJ2-1; CDR3 DNA: TGTGCTTGGAATCCGGGCCGCCGAGGTGAGCAGTTCTTC; CDR3 protein: CAWNPGRRGEQFF
clone size: few; D gene: .; V gene: TRBV2; J gene: TRBJ1-6; CDR3 DNA: TGTGCCAGCAGTACGGCCTCAGGACTGAGCTCCTATAATTCACCCCTCCACTTT; CDR3 protein: CASSTASGLSSYNSPLHF
clone size: .; D gene: .; V gene: TRBV5-1; J gene: TRBJ2-1; CDR3 DNA: TGCGCCAGCAGCCCCGGACAGTTATCCACCTACAATGAGCAGTTCTTC; CDR3 protein: CASSPGQLSTYNEQFF
clone size: .; D gene: .; V gene: TRBV6-6; J gene: TRBJ2-1; CDR3 DNA: TGTGCCAGCAGTTACTTGGGGGGAAGGGGTTGGGAGCAGTTCTTC; CDR3 protein: CASSYLGGRGWEQFF
clone size: many; D gene: .; V gene: TRBV28; J gene: TRBJ1-2; CDR3 DNA: TGTGCCACCCTTCGACAGTCTGCTAACTATGGCTACACCTTC; CDR3 protein: CATLRQSANYGYTF
clone size: few; D gene: .; V gene: TRBV7-2; J gene: TRBJ2-7; CDR3 DNA: TGTGCCAGCAGCCCGGACAGTGAATTAAGCTCCTACGAGCAGTACTTC; CDR3 protein: CASSPDSELSSYEQYF
clone size: many; D gene: .; V gene: TRBV11-2; J gene: TRBJ2-3; CDR3 DNA: TGTGCCAGCAGCTTAGTTTGGTCGAGCACAGATACGCAGTATTTT; CDR3 protein: CASSLVWSSTDTQYF
clone size: many; D gene: .; V gene: TRBV20-1; J gene: TRBJ1-2; CDR3 DNA: TGCAGTGCCCCCCCCGGGGGGCAAAACTATGGCTACACCTTC; CDR3 protein: CSAPPGGQNYGYTF
clone size: many; D gene: .; V gene: TRBV3-1; J gene: TRBJ1-2; CDR3 DNA: TGTGCCAGCAGCCAAGCGCAAGGCTACACCTTC; CDR3 protein: CASSQAQGYTF
clone size: .; D gene: TRBD1; V gene: TRBV27; J gene: TRBJ1-1; CDR3 DNA: TGTGCCACCAGTGGTGGACAGGGGGACACTGAAGCTTTCTTT; CDR3 protein: CATSGGQGDTEAFF
clone size: .; D gene: .; V gene: TRBV7-3; J gene: TRBJ2-1; CDR3 DNA: TGTGCCAGCAGCTTAACGCCCTTAGGGTCCTACAATGAGCAGTTCTTC; CDR3 protein: CASSLTPLGSYNEQFF
clone size: few; D gene: .; V gene: TRBV19; J gene: TRBJ2-3; CDR3 DNA: TGTGCCAGTAGTATTCGGCGTCGGGATACGCAGTATTTT; CDR3 protein: CASSIRRRDTQYF
clone size: many; D gene: .; V gene: TRBV7-2; J gene: TRBJ2-5; CDR3 DNA: TGTGCCAGCAGCCTCCCCTCCGGCGATGGGGAGACCCAGTACTTC; CDR3 protein: CASSLPSGDGETQYF
clone size: .; D gene: .; V gene: TRBV6-2/TRBV6-3; J gene: TRBJ1-2; CDR3 DNA: TGTGCCAGCAGTTACGATGGCTGGGGGCAGCGGGGCTACACCTTC; CDR3 protein: CASSYDGWGQRGYTF
clone size: .; D gene: .; V gene: TRBV14; J gene: TRBJ2-7; CDR3 DNA: TGTGCCAGCAGCCAAAGGGGACACTCCTACGAGCAGTACTTC; CDR3 protein: CASSQRGHSYEQYF
clone size: .; D gene: .; V gene: TRBV7-2; J gene: TRBJ1-1; CDR3 DNA: TGTGCCAGCAGCCGCCTACAGATCTCTCGTTCTGAAGCTTTCTTT; CDR3 protein: CASSRLQISRSEAFF
clone size: few; D gene: .; V gene: TRBV6-1; J gene: TRBJ1-1; CDR3 DNA: TGTGCCAGCAGTCGGGGGGGGGGTGAGGCTGAAGCTTTCTTT; CDR3 protein: CASSRGGGEAEAFF
clone size: many; D gene: .; V gene: TRBV30; J gene: TRBJ2-7; CDR3 DNA: TGTGCCTGGAGTGTAGGGGGAGACTCCTACGAGCAGTACTTC; CDR3 protein: CAWSVGGDSYEQYF
clone size: many; D gene: .; V gene: TRBV18; J gene: TRBJ1-1; CDR3 DNA: TGTGCCAGCAGTCCAACTTTGAACACTGAAGCTTTCTTT; CDR3 protein: CASSPTLNTEAFF
clone size: .; D gene: .; V gene: TRBV5-1; J gene: TRBJ2-7; CDR3 DNA: TGCGCCAGCAGCTTGTTCTCAAGGGGCAGGTTCCACGAGCAGTACTTC; CDR3 protein: CASSLFSRGRFHEQYF
clone size: many; D gene: .; V gene: TRBV30; J gene: TRBJ1-6; CDR3 DNA: TGTGCCTGGAGTGTAGGGGGAGGACTCAGATCACCCCTCCACTTT; CDR3 protein: CAWSVGGGLRSPLHF
clone size: .; D gene: .; V gene: TRBV2; J gene: TRBJ2-7; CDR3 DNA: TGTGCCAGCAGTGAAGGACCCTACGAGCAGTACTTC; CDR3 protein: CASSEGPYEQYF
clone size: few; D gene: TRBD1; V gene: TRBV29-1; J gene: TRBJ2-3; CDR3 DNA: TGCAGCGTTGAAGATAGGGGGCGGACCACAGATACGCAGTATTTT; CDR3 protein: CSVEDRGRTTDTQYF
clone size: .; D gene: .; V gene: TRBV20-1; J gene: TRBJ1-5; CDR3 DNA: TGCAGTGCTACCCAAAACGCGGTTAGCAATCAGCCCCAGCATTTT; CDR3 protein: CSATQNAVSNQPQHF
clone size: few; D gene: TRBD1; V gene: TRBV15; J gene: TRBJ1-5; CDR3 DNA: TGTGCCACCAGCAGAGGTCCGGGACAGGGGGCCCCTAGGAGCAATCAGCCCCAGCATTTT; CDR3 protein: CATSRGPGQGAPRSNQPQHF
clone size: .; D gene: .; V gene: TRBV20-1; J gene: TRBJ1-5; CDR3 DNA: TGCAGTGCTAGACAAGTTAATCAGCCCCAGCATTTT; CDR3 protein: CSARQVNQPQHF
clone size: .; D gene: TRBD1; V gene: TRBV28; J gene: TRBJ2-1; CDR3 DNA: TGTGCCAGCACCAGCCCGACAGGGGGGTGGAATGAGCAGTTCTTC; CDR3 protein: CASTSPTGGWNEQFF
clone size: .; D gene: TRBD2; V gene: TRBV2; J gene: TRBJ2-4; CDR3 DNA: TGTGCCAGCAGTGAAGCCGGGACTAGCGGGAGGAACATTCAGTACTTC; CDR3 protein: CASSEAGTSGRNIQYF
clone size: many; D gene: .; V gene: TRBV6-2/TRBV6-3; J gene: TRBJ2-1; CDR3 DNA: TGTGCCAGCATTTATGGCGGGTTAGGTTCAGAAGAGCAGTTCTTC; CDR3 protein: CASIYGGLGSEEQFF
clone size: few; D gene: .; V gene: TRBV9; J gene: TRBJ2-3; CDR3 DNA: TGTGTCAGCAGCGTACGGGACTGGGGCACAGATACGCAGTATTTT; CDR3 protein: CVSSVRDWGTDTQYF
clone size: many; D gene: .; V gene: TRBV5-1; J gene: TRBJ2-3; CDR3 DNA: TGCGCCACCCCGAGGGCATATCGTTTCGATACGCAGTATTTT; CDR3 protein: CATPRAYRFDTQYF
clone size: many; D gene: .; V gene: TRBV29-1; J gene: TRBJ2-3; CDR3 DNA: TGCAGCGTCGCAGGGGAGGGCACAGATACGCAGTATTTT; CDR3 protein: CSVAGEGTDTQYF
clone size: few; D gene: TRBD1; V gene: TRBV7-6; J gene: TRBJ2-1; CDR3 DNA: TGTGCCAGCAGCCAAGGGGACAGGAATAATGAGCAGTTCTTC; CDR3 protein: CASSQGDRNNEQFF
clone size: many; D gene: .; V gene: TRBV5-1; J gene: TRBJ1-2; CDR3 DNA: TGCGCCAGCAGCTTGGAACCGGGCGGCTATGGCTACACCTTC; CDR3 protein: CASSLEPGGYGYTF
clone size: .; D gene: .; V gene: TRBV20-1; J gene: TRBJ1-2; CDR3 DNA: TGCAGTGCTAGAGATCGGCAGTCAGACTATGGCTACACCTTC; CDR3 protein: CSARDRQSDYGYTF
clone size: many; D gene: TRBD2; V gene: TRBV6-1; J gene: TRBJ2-1; CDR3 DNA: TGTGCCAGCGGGAAGCTAGCGGGGTTTAACGATGAGCAGTTCTTC; CDR3 protein: CASGKLAGFNDEQFF